The T cell receptor beta chain under discussion was sequenced for a study of blood T cell repertoires in COVID-19. Study context: The cDNA or gDNA used as material had been derived from T cells, B-cell-depleted T cells, or PBMCs.

Authors' processing steps: Reference gene primer amplification gave estimated nucleated cell counts. Measured with immunoSEQ multiplex PCR; TCRdb has only the in-frame clones, and not every one. The DNA gave D and trimming, while V, J and clone size come from that table. The table shows 250,000 or so clones, with around 86% occurring only once. This TCR was sampled from a woman aged 40 to 50 who had recovered from COVID-19. Sequenced sample: peripheral blood.

The CDR3 DNA sequence: TGCGCCAGCAGCTTCGGGACTAGCGGGGGAACGGATGAGCAGTTCTTC. Protein: CASSFGTSGGTDEQFF. This chain uses TRBV5-1 with TRBJ2-1; TRBD2 matches 14 bases. The germline V gene encodes CDR1 SGHRS and CDR2 YFSETQ. Trimming at V came to 2 bases and at J to 8 bases, leaving 6 bases not matched to a gene. The CDR3 spans 16 residues.